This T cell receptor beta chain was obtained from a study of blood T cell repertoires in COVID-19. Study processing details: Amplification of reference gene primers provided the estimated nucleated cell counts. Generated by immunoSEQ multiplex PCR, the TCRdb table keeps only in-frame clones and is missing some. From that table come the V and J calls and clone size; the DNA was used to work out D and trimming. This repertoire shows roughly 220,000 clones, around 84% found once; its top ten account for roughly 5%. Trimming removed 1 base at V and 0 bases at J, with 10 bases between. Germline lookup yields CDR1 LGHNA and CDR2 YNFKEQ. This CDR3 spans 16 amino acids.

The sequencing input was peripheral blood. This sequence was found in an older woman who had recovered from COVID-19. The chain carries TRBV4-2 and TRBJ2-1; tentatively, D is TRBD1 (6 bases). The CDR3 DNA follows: TGTGCCAGCAGCCAAGTTCCCAGGGGCTCCTACAATGAGCAGTTCTTC. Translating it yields CASSQVPRGSYNEQFF.